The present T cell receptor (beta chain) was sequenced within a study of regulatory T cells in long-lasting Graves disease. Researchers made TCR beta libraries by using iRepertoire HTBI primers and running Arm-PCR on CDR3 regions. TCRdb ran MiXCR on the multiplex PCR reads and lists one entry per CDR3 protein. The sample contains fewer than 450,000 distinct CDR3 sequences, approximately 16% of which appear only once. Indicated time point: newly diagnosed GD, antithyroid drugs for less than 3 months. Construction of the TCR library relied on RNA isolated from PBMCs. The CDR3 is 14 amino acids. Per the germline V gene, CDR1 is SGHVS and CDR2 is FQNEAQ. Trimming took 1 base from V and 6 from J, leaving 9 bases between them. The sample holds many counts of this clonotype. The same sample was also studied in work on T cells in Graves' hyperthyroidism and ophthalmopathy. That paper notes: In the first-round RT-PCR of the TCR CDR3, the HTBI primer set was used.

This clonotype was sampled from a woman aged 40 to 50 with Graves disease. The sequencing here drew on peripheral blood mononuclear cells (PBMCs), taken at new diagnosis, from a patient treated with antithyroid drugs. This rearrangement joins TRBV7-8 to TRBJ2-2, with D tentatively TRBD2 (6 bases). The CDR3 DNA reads TGTGCCAGCAGCTTAGATCGGAGGGCCGGGGAGCTGTTTTTT. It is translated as CASSLDRRAGELFF.